This T cell receptor (beta chain) was found in a study of CD8+ T cells in alopecia areata. Across the study: Oral tofacitinib (5 to 10 mg twice daily) was administered to treated patients.

The CDR3 extends over 16 amino acids. Looked up from germline, CDR1 is SGDLS and CDR2 is YYNGEE. V was clipped by 0 bases and J by 4 bases, with 16 bases between them. Study results and caveats: An increase in clonality over normal scalp was evident in lesional scalp, especially alopecia totalis/universalis.

Following RNA extraction, reverse transcription yielded cDNA that acted as the sequencing template. Clones were sequenced by immunoSEQ multiplex PCR, and TCRdb holds only the in-frame ones, with some missing. Counted here are about 130,000 clones, roughly three fifths occurring once; the ten biggest clones make up roughly 4.5%. Worth noting for this clone: Its antigen is undetermined.

The source of this sequence is a human donor with alopecia areata. The chain carries TRBV9 and TRBJ1-2; D is uncertain. Material: CD4+ T cells sorted from blood, obtained at week 0. CDR3 residues: CASSVAGRAVGYGYTF. The CDR3 DNA reads as TGTGCCAGCAGCGTAGCTGGGAGGGCGGTTGGCTATGGCTACACCTTC.